This TCR beta chain comes out of a study of blood T cell repertoires in COVID-19. Study as a whole: The study drew acute and convalescent COVID-19 samples from the United States, Italy and Spain. Sources were T cells, B-cell-depleted T cells, or PBMCs; the material itself was cDNA or gDNA.

In the study's own analysis: Amplifying reference gene primers gave estimates of nucleated cell counts. Profiled with immunoSEQ multiplex PCR; TCRdb holds only in-frame clones, not every one. D and trimming come from the DNA, and the V and J calls and clone size come from that table. Here the sample spans under 250,000 clones, roughly four fifths being singletons. Sequencing input: peripheral blood. The sequence was obtained from a woman between 18 and 30 years old with acute or convalescent COVID-19.

CDR3 DNA: TGTGCCAGCAGTTCACAGGGGACAGGTACCTCACCCCTCCACTTT. This translates into CASSSQGTGTSPLHF. The rearrangement joins TRBV6-5 to TRBJ1-6, with 8 nucleotides matching TRBD1. Germline CDR1 and CDR2: MNHEY and SVGAGI. V was clipped by 4 bases and J by 10 bases; unmatched bases: 9. The CDR3 covers 15 residues.